Included here is one T cell receptor beta chain sequence, with context. Its antigen remains unknown. Researchers ran the PCR with 60 Vbeta and 13 Jbeta primers. Repertoires were generated with immunoSEQ multiplex PCR, while TCRdb's copy carries only in-frame clones and drops some. The sample carries roughly 130,000 clones, approximately 80% recorded once. This entry is derived from a study of cytomegalovirus exposure and HLA in healthy donors. Study context: Counted in an early data release were about 85 million unique TCRs from HLA-typed donors.

V shed 4 bases and J 0 bases; nucleotides not matched to a gene: 10. Germline CDR1 SGDLS, CDR2 YYNGEE. The CDR3 is 16 residues long. General study findings and limits: The study had only CMV serostatus as immune exposure information.

The receptor's source is a woman in her thirties or forties in good health and CMV-seronegative. Material: PBMCs. The V gene is TRBV9, the J gene TRBJ2-7; 7 nucleotides align to TRBD2. CDR3 sequence: CASSPRGDASSYEQYF. The DNA of the CDR3 is TGTGCCAGCAGCCCCCGGGGGGACGCGAGCTCCTACGAGCAGTACTTC. Full variable domain (outside the CDR3, taken from reference TRBV9 and TRBJ2-7): DSGVTQTPKHLITATGQRVTLRCSPRSGDLSVYWYQQSLDQGLQFLIQYYNGEERAKGNILERFSAQQFPDLHSELNLSSLELGDSALYFCASSPRGDASSYEQYFGPGTRLTVT.